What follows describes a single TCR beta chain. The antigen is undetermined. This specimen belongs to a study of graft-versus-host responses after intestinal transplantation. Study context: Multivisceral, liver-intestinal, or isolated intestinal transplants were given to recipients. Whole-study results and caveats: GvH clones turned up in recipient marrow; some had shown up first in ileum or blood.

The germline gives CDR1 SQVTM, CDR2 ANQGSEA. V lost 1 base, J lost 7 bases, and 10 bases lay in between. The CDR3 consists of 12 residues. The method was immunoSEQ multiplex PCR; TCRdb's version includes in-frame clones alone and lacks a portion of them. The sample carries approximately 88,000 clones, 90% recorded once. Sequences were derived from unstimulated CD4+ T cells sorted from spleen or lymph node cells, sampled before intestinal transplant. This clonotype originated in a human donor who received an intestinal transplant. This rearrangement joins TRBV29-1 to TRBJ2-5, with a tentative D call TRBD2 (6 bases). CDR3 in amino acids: CSVEGVGGTQYF. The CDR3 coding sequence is TGCAGCGTTGAAGGGGTGGGAGGGACCCAGTACTTC.